This TCR beta chain comes out of a study of blood T cell repertoires in COVID-19. Overall study context: Specimens from acute and convalescent COVID-19 originated in the United States, Italy and Spain. The cDNA or gDNA used as material had been derived from T cells, B-cell-depleted T cells, or PBMCs.

The J segment lost 2 bases and the V segment lost 5 bases, leaving 6 bases of the junction unmatched. CDR1 is SGHDT and CDR2 is YYEEEE in the germline V gene. The CDR3 contains 14 residues. Authors' methods: Estimates of nucleated cell counts were drawn from the amplification of reference gene primers. Some clones are missing from TCRdb's copy, which holds only in-frame ones; the method was immunoSEQ multiplex PCR. That table supplies the V and J calls and clone size; D and trimming were determined from the DNA. This repertoire shows 100,000 to 150,000 clones, around 83% found once; its top ten account for more than 9.5%.

The V gene is TRBV5-6, the J gene TRBJ2-5; 7 positions agree with TRBD2. The clonotype comes from a man aged 40-50 years with active or convalescent COVID-19. The sample comprised peripheral blood. The CDR3 DNA follows: TGTGCCAGCAGTTCTGGACTAGTTCAAGAGACCCAGTACTTC. Its translation: CASSSGLVQETQYF.